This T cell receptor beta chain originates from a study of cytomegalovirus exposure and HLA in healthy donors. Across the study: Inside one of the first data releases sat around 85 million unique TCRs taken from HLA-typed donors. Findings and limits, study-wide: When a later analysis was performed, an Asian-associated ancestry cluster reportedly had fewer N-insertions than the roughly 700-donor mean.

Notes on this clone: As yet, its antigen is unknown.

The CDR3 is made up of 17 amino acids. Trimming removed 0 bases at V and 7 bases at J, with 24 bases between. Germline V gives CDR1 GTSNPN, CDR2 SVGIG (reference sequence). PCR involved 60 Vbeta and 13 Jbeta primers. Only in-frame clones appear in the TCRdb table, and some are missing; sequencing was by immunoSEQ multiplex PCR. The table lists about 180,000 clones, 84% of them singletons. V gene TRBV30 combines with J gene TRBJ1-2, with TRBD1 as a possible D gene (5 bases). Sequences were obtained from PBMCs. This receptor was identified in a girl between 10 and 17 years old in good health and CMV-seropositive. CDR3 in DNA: TGTGCCTGGAGTGTACGCGGGGCAGGAAGAATTATGTTTGGCTACACCTTC. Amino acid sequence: CAWSVRGAGRIMFGYTF.